This entry is about one TCR beta chain. The data were taken from a study of blood T cell repertoires in COVID-19. Study in general: Spain, Italy and the United States supplied samples that represented acute and convalescent COVID-19. From T cells, B-cell-depleted T cells, or PBMCs came the material, which was cDNA or gDNA.

Germline CDR1 reads MGHRA; CDR2 reads YSYEKL. Trimming cost V 0 bases and J 9 bases, with 17 bases left between them. The CDR3 contains 15 residues. Per the original data handling: Amplified reference gene primers provided the basis for estimating nucleated cell counts. Assay used: immunoSEQ multiplex PCR; TCRdb lists only in-frame clones, some missing. The V and J calls and clone size are taken from that table; D and trimming were inferred from the DNA. Of approximately 190,000 clones listed, approximately 80% are singletons. Those enrolled, adults aged roughly 18 to 100 years, came from 25 or so US areas.

The chain is built from TRBV4-1 and TRBJ2-5; a possible D gene is TRBD2 (6 bases). The sequenced sample consisted of PBMCs or T cells enriched from blood (not recorded which). The receptor's source is a woman in her sixties or seventies with acute COVID-19. Here the CDR3 DNA reads TGCGCCAGCAGCCAAGAAAGAGGCTTCTCGGGGGCCCAGTACTTC. This codes for CASSQERGFSGAQYF.